The table lists the clone carrying this T cell receptor beta chain with a few counts. Its antigen is currently unknown. The sample belongs to a study of T cells after yellow fever vaccination. TCRdb reanalysed the 5' RACE reads using MiXCR and keeps one entry per CDR3 protein. Of about 300,000 distinct CDR3 sequences in the sample, around 7% were seen once. Study findings and constraints: A large majority of primary-vaccination clones showed up again after the booster (around 95% CD4, around 90% CD8).

Germline V gene data show CDR1 as DFQATT and CDR2 as SNEGSKA (reference sequence). The CDR3 extends over 13 amino acids. The chain links TRBV20-1 to TRBJ2-3, with D unclear. This specimen consisted of PBMCs, obtained more than 40 days after the first yellow fever vaccination. This clonotype was sampled from a man aged 18-30 years who received the YFV17D yellow fever vaccine. CDR3 amino acids: CSILGPNTDTQYF. The CDR3 DNA is TGCTCGATCTTAGGACCTAACACAGATACGCAGTATTTT.